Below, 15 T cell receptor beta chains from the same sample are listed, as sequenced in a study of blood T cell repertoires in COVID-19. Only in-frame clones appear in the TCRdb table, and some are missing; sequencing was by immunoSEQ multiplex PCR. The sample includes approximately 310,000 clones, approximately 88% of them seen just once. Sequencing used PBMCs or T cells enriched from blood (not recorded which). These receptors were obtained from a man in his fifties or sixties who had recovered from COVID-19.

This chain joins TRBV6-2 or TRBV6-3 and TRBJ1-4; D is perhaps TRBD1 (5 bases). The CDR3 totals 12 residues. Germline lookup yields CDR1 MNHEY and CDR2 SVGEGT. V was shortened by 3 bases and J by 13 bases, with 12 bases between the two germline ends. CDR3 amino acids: CASSYGASGLFF. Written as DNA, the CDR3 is TGTGCCAGCAGTTATGGGGCATCTGGACTGTTTTTT.

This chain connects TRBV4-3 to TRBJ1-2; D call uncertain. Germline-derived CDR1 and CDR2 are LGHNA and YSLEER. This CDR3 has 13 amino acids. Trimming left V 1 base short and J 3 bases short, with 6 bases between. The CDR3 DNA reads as TGCGCCAGCAGCCAAGCGGTGCACTATGGCTACACCTTC. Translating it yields CASSQAVHYGYTF.

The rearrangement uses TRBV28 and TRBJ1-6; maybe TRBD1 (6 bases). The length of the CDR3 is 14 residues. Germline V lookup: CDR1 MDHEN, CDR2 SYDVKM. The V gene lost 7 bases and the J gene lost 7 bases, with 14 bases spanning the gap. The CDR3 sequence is CASISGTRNSPLHF. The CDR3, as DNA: TGTGCCAGCATATCCGGGACAAGAAATTCACCCCTCCACTTT.

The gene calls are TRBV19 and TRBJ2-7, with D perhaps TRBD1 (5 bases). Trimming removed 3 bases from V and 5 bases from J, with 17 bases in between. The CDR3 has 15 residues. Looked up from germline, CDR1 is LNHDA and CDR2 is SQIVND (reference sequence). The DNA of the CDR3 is TGTGCCAGTAGTATGCCAAACAGGCTAAGCGACGAGCAGTACTTC. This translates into CASSMPNRLSDEQYF.

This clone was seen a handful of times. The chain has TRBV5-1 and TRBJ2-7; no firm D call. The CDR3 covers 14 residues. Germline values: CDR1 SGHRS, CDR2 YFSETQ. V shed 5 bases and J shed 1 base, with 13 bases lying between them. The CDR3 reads CASSSHVKSYEQYF. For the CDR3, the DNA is TGCGCCAGCAGTTCACACGTAAAGTCCTACGAGCAGTACTTC.

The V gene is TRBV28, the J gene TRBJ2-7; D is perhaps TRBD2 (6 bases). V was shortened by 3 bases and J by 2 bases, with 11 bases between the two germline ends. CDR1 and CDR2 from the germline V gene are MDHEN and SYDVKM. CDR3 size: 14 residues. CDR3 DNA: TGTGCCAGCAGTTTGGCGGGAAGAACCTACGAGCAGTACTTC. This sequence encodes CASSLAGRTYEQYF.

CDR3 DNA: TGTGCCAGCAGCATAAGCGGGTTCAGCAATGAGCAGTTCTTC. Translated: CASSISGFSNEQFF. This rearrangement joins TRBV7-3 to TRBJ2-1, with D possibly matching TRBD2 (6 bases). The CDR3 has 14 amino acids. The V gene's germline CDR1 is SGHTA and CDR2 FQGTGA. Trimming took off 5 bases at V and 6 bases at J, with 14 bases between the two ends.

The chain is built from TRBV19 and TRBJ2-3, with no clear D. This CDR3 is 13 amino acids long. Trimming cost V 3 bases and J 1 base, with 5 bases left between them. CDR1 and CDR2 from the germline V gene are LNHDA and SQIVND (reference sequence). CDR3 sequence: CASSIRRTDTQYF. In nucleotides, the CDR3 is TGTGCCAGTAGTATCAGGCGCACAGATACGCAGTATTTT.

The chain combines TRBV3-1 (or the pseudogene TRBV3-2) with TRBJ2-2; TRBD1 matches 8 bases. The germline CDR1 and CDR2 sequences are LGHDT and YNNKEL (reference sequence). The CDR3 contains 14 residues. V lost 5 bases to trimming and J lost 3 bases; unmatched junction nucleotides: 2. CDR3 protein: CASSYRGDTGELFF. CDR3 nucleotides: TGTGCCAGCAGCTACAGGGGGGACACCGGGGAGCTGTTTTTT.

CDR3 nucleotide sequence: TGTGCCAGCAGCTCCAAGGGACTAGCGGAGGGAGAAAACACCGGGGAGCTGTTTTTT. This sequence encodes CASSSKGLAEGENTGELFF. The chain couples TRBV9 to TRBJ2-2; 11 bases map to TRBD2. Trimming removed 4 bases from V and 2 bases from J; junction bases left unmatched: 13. The CDR3 is 19 amino acids. Germline V gene data show CDR1 as SGDLS and CDR2 as YYNGEE.

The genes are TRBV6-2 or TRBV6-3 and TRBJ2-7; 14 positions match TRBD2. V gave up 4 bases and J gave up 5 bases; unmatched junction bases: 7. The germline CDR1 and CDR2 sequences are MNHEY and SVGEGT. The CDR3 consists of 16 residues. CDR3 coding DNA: TGTGCCAGCAGTTCGGCGACTAGCGGGAGGGCCCACGAGCAGTACTTC. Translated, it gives CASSSATSGRAHEQYF.

DNA of the CDR3: TGTGCCAGCTCACCAGAGAGGAATAACTTGCACGAGCAGTACTTC. This codes for CASSPERNNLHEQYF. V usage is TRBV18 and J usage is TRBJ2-7; no firm D call. The CDR3 has 15 residues. Per the germline V gene, CDR1 is KGHSH and CDR2 is LQKENI. V dropped 2 bases and J dropped 5 bases, with 16 bases sitting between them.

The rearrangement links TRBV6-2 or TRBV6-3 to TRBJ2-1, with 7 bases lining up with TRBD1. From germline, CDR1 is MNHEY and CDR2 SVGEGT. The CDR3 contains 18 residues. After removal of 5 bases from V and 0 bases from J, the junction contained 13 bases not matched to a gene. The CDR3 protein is CASSIRTGTLSSYNEQFF. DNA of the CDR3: TGTGCCAGCAGTATAAGGACAGGAACTCTTAGCTCCTACAATGAGCAGTTCTTC.

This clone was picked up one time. The CDR3 DNA follows: TGTGCCAGCATGACAGGGGGCATGAACACTGAAGCTTTCTTT. Protein: CASMTGGMNTEAFF. This rearrangement joins TRBV28 to TRBJ1-1; TRBD1 aligns across 10 bases. CDR1 and CDR2 from the germline V gene are MDHEN and SYDVKM. The ends lost 7 bases at V and 0 bases at J; junction bases unmatched: 2. The CDR3 loop spans 14 amino acids.

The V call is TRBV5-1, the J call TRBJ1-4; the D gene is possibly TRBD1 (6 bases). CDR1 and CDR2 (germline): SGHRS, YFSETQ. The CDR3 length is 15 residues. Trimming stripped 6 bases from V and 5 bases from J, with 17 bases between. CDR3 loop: CASTQGGAPNEKLFF. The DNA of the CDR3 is TGCGCCAGCACCCAAGGGGGGGCTCCCAATGAAAAACTGTTTTTT.